This TCR beta chain was profiled in a study of T cells after yellow fever vaccination (dated by TCRdb to the late 2010s). Regarding the complete study: The SMART-Seq v4 Ultra Low Input RNA kit was used to prepare libraries from fractions with low cell numbers. To follow T-cell clones before and after primary and booster YFV17D yellow fever vaccination, bulk TCR alpha and beta repertoires were sequenced over time. Two healthy male donors, one aged 18 to 29 and one aged 30 to 40 years, made up the cohort. Blood was collected at multiple timepoints before and after primary and secondary immunization, and bulk PBMC replicates and cell subsets were isolated.

Of note for this clonotype: Its antigen remains undetermined. Base qualities are not at hand, and no much larger clone is one base apart.

The CDR3 runs 16 residues from the cysteine to the phenylalanine. CDR3 DNA only is kept here, 48 bases in frame from base 1. Via the germline V gene (reference sequence), CDR1 is SGHKS and CDR2 YYEKEE. The trim is 1 base for V and 4 bases for J, with a gap of 15 bases between the germline ends. The treatment or condition tag for this specimen amounts to: live attenuated yellow fever vaccine strain. PBMCs were isolated from peripheral blood using a standard Ficoll-Paque protocol. Dynabeads CD4 and CD8 positive selection kits were used to isolate CD4 and CD8 T-cell fractions. RNA was extracted with TriZol from bulk PBMCs, CD4 and CD8 fractions, and dextramer-positive and dextramer-negative fractions. The sample was run on an Illumina NovaSeq 6000. TCR cDNA was synthesized by 5'RACE template switching, which introduced a universal primer site and unique molecular identifiers. Priming for cDNA synthesis came from both the TCR alpha and TCR beta constant segments. Two PCR steps were used to amplify libraries, with sample barcodes and sequencing adapters being added in the second step. Sequencing of libraries was done on Illumina HiSeq 2500 (2x100 bp) or NovaSeq (2x150 bp). Per the original workflow: Demultiplexing of reads and collapsing into UMI consensus sequences were performed with MIGEC, and V(D)J alignment was carried out with MiXCR. Vaccine-responding clonotypes were identified with edgeR using replicate PBMC samples, with FDR below 0.01 and a log2 fold change above 5 up to day 15 being required. CD4 or CD8 identity was assigned to each bulk clonotype according to whether the clonotype was present at higher abundance in the sequenced CD4 repertoire or the sequenced CD8 repertoire. TCRdb ran its own pipeline on the public reads, namely fastp trimming at Q25 and MiXCR clone calling, and kept in-frame beta chains. Each CDR3 protein appears once, grouped with its most common genes and DNA. The V and J calls shown here were made by TCRdb, not taken from the authors' results. This sample has approximately 260,000 distinct CDR3 sequences in its table, and about 5.2% of those were observed once. Of the sample, less than 3.5% is held by the ten largest clones.

The paper as a whole reports these results and caveats: Only a couple of donors were included in the study, so the extent to which the findings can be generalized is limited. A small fraction of clonotypes appeared in both the CD4 and CD8 compartments, likely as a result of convergent recombination. The secondary T-cell response was found to be weaker but faster than the primary response, with a peak reached on day 5 rather than on day 15. Because abundant contaminating clonotypes from the bulk population could be contained in FACS-sorted repertoires, computational filtering was required. Most clones expanded after primary vaccination were re-detected after the booster (almost 98% of CD4 and roughly 87% of CD8), suggesting broad memory maintenance.

The sequence was obtained from a young man who received the YFV17D yellow fever vaccine. The sample in question was CD4+ T cells sorted from PBMCs, obtained on the day of the yellow fever booster vaccination. The receptor chain draws on TRBV5-5 and TRBJ2-1; the D gene is perhaps TRBD1, from 6 matching bases. For the CDR3, the sequence is CASSLFLDSLYNEQFF. The bases read TGTGCCAGCAGCTTGTTTCTGGACAGCCTTTACAATGAGCAGTTCTTC.